The text below deals with one T cell receptor (beta chain). A J-beta primer mix and a sample-barcoded 5' primer were used in a second PCR of about 7 to 12 cycles. TCRdb reanalysed the 5' RACE reads using MiXCR and keeps one entry per CDR3 protein. The repertoire holds almost 550,000 distinct CDR3 sequences, with nearly 25% as singletons. These data originate in a study of blood T cells in healthy people across ages. Per germline, CDR1 LNHNV and CDR2 YYDKDF (reference sequence). The CDR3 consists of 14 residues. V lost 1 base and J lost 4; bases outside the gene matches: 1. These data were also filed under a second study, of T cells of mothers and their children. That work adds: At around 1.6 ug per 15 ul, all of the extracted RNA went into cDNA synthesis. The TCR beta CDR3 read count exceeded 9.5 million for each mother and was around 3.1 million for each child.

The chain recombines TRBV15 with TRBJ2-1, with TRBD1 identical over 7 bases. The sequence came from a boy between 10 and 17 years old in good health. Sequenced: blood. CDR3 residues: CATSRGGQYNEQFF. As DNA, the CDR3 is TGTGCCACCAGCAGAGGGGGACAGTACAATGAGCAGTTCTTC.